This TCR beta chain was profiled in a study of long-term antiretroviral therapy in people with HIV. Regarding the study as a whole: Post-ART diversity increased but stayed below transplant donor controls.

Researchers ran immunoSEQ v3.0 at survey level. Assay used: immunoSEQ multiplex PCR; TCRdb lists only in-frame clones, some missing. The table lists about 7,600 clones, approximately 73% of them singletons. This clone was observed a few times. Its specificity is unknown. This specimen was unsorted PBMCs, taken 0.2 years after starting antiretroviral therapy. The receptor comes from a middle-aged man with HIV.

The CDR3 region has the DNA TGTGCCAGCAGCTTGACTAGCGGGGGGTTTAGTACGCAGTATTTT. This sequence encodes CASSLTSGGFSTQYF. The V gene is TRBV9, the J gene TRBJ2-3; 13 nucleotides agree with TRBD2. Germline CDR1 SGDLS, CDR2 YYNGEE. V gave up 4 bases and J gave up 8 bases; unmatched junction bases: 7. CDR3 length equals 15 residues.